A single sample gave rise to the 3 T cell receptor beta chains below, sequenced in a study of blood T cell repertoires in COVID-19. Only in-frame clones appear in the TCRdb table, and some are missing; sequencing was by immunoSEQ multiplex PCR. Here the sample spans some 140,000 clones, 75% to 85% being singletons. Sequencing was performed on peripheral blood. These receptors originate from a woman aged 55-69 years with COVID-19, enrolled during active disease.

This clone was found a few times. J is TRBJ2-7 and V is TRBV10-2; the D gene is possibly TRBD2 (5 bases). Germline V lookup: CDR1 WSHSY, CDR2 SAAADI. The CDR3 is made up of 15 amino acids. Trimming removed 2 bases from V and 0 bases from J, with 11 bases in between. This CDR3 is CASSEGAVSSYEQYF. CDR3 DNA: TGCGCCAGCAGTGAGGGAGCGGTATCCTCCTACGAGCAGTACTTC.

This clone was counted only a few times. This chain links TRBV7-9 with TRBJ2-7; no clear D. The germline V gene encodes CDR1 SEHNR and CDR2 FQNEAQ (reference sequence). CDR3 length: 12 residues. The V gene lost 4 bases and the J gene lost 2 bases, with 6 bases spanning the gap. CDR3 sequence: CASSSQTYEQYV. The CDR3 DNA is TGTGCCAGCAGCTCTCAGACCTACGAGCAGTACGTC.

The rearrangement uses TRBV30 and TRBJ2-4; 7 nucleotides agree with TRBD1. The CDR3 consists of 17 residues. With V trimmed by 2 bases and J by 0 bases, 10 bases remained unmatched. The germline gives CDR1 GTSNPN, CDR2 SVGIG (reference sequence). CDR3 coding DNA: TGTGCCTGGAGTAAACGGACAGGCGGCAGAGCCAAAAACATTCAGTACTTC. Its protein product is CAWSKRTGGRAKNIQYF.